This TCR beta chain is drawn from a study of T cell repertoires in cytomegalovirus infection. In the study overall: Based on public TCR beta signatures, there were indications of CMV infection and of a matching HLA type. Study-level findings and limits: HLA-C-restricted TCR beta clonotypes specific for CMV led the ex vivo response. There were carriers of CMV plus the relevant HLA, and cumulative public TCR beta family frequency identified them.

In TCRdb, the reads were re-called with MiXCR into one record per CDR3 protein. This table holds about 530,000 distinct CDR3 sequences, approximately 26% found once. A remark on this clonotype: Its specificity is not known.

This sequence originates from a human donor in good health (CMV status not recorded). Some clones in this sample may be carry-over from other donors' samples. The specimen was PBMCs.

The CDR3: CASSQPSENIQYF. Here the CDR3 DNA reads TGTGCCAGCAGCCAACCCTCGGAAAACATTCAGTACTTC. The J gene is TRBJ2-4, the V gene TRBV7-2; D gene ambiguous. The CDR3 extends over 13 amino acids. The ends were cut back, 5 bases at V and 5 bases at J, with 10 bases in the middle. Germline V gene lookup returns CDR1 SGHTA and CDR2 FQGNSA.